This TCR beta chain was identified in a study of blood T cells in healthy people across ages. Broader study findings: Higher diversity, along with more naive CD4+ cells, distinguished long-lived donors from aged donors. A roughly linear fall in TCR beta diversity per million T cells was seen with increasing age. Any changes in expanded clonotypes were possibly confounded, as donor CMV status remained unknown.

Looked up from germline, CDR1 is SGHRS and CDR2 is YFSETQ. This CDR3 comprises 15 residues. The V end lost 4 bases, the J end lost 4 bases, and 12 bases lay between the germline ends. Through a sample-barcoded 5' primer and a J-beta primer mix, a second PCR was run for roughly 6 to 11 cycles. Every molecule of cDNA carried a tag from a template-switch adaptor with 12 random nucleotides. TCRdb re-analysed the 5' RACE reads in MiXCR, keeping a single row per CDR3 protein. The table shows approximately 830,000 distinct CDR3 sequences, with around 62% occurring only once. For this clonotype: Its antigen is not known.

This sequence was found in a man in his thirties or forties in good health. The chain recombines TRBV5-1 with TRBJ1-6, with a possible D match to TRBD1 (5 bases). Sequencing was performed on blood. In nucleotides, the CDR3 is TGCGCCAGCAGCCCGGAGGACAATTATAATTCACCCCTCCACTTT. Translating it yields CASSPEDNYNSPLHF. Using reference TRBV5-1 and TRBJ1-6 for the parts outside the CDR3, the full variable domain is KAGVTQTPRYLIKTRGQQVTLSCSPISGHRSVSWYQQTPGQGLQFLFEYFSETQRNKGNFPGRFSGRQFSNSRSEMNVSTLELGDSALYLCASSPEDNYNSPLHFGNGTRLTVT.